A single sample is the source of the 24 T cell receptor beta chains below, sequenced in a study of patients and donors after allogeneic stem cell transplantation. TCRdb recomputed calls from the RT-PCR reads with MiXCR, one row per CDR3 protein. The sample carries 190,000 or so distinct CDR3 sequences, about 40% recorded once. Source material: blood, either unsorted or a sorted T cell fraction (not recorded which). The source is a human donor who was either an allogeneic HSCT recipient or a stem cell or donor lymphocyte infusion donor (not recorded which). It is not recorded whose cells these are; they may come from a transplant donor.

The chain is built from TRBV24-1 and TRBJ2-7; a weak D match, TRBD1 (6 bases). There are 15 residues in the CDR3. The V gene's germline CDR1 is KGHDR and CDR2 SFDVKD. Trimming removed 6 bases at V and 5 bases at J, with 19 bases between. The CDR3 DNA follows: TGTGCCACCAGTCCTCTGGGAAGGGGGTATCACGAGCAGTACTTC. It yields the protein CATSPLGRGYHEQYF.

This clonotype was observed a few times. V usage is TRBV18 and J usage is TRBJ1-1; D gene unclear. The CDR3 is made up of 14 amino acids. The germline V gene has CDR1 KGHSH and CDR2 LQKENI. V was shortened by 3 bases and J by 4 bases, with 12 bases between the two germline ends. This CDR3 reads CASSPAEGRTEAFF. The CDR3 DNA is TGTGCCAGCTCACCCGCGGAGGGCCGCACTGAAGCTTTCTTT.

The chain uses TRBV24-1 and TRBJ2-3; D is unresolved. V was pared by 2 bases and J by 5 bases, with 10 bases between. CDR1 and CDR2 from the germline V gene are KGHDR and SFDVKD. The CDR3 covers 14 residues. The CDR3 DNA is TGTGCCACCAGTGATTCACGGACGATAGATACGCAGTATTTT. This gives the protein CATSDSRTIDTQYF.

The V and J genes are TRBV6-5 and TRBJ2-2; maybe TRBD2 (5 bases). The CDR3 is made up of 14 amino acids. V was pared by 6 bases and J by 3 bases, with 11 bases between. Per germline, CDR1 MNHEY and CDR2 SVGAGI. Here the CDR3 DNA reads TGTGCCAGCAGCTGGGGAGTGGACACCGGGGAGCTGTTTTTT. As protein: CASSWGVDTGELFF.

The V call is TRBV9, the J call TRBJ2-5; TRBD2 might be the D (5 bases). The CDR3 sequence is 12 residues long. Looked up from germline, CDR1 is SGDLS and CDR2 is YYNGEE. Trimming took 7 bases from V and 4 from J, leaving 11 bases between them. CDR3: CASRGSGETQYF. CDR3 bases: TGTGCCAGCCGTGGGAGCGGAGAGACCCAGTACTTC.

This clonotype was recorded a few times. Here the CDR3 DNA reads TGTGCCAGTAGTATAATGGGTCAGCCCCAGCATTTT. Its translation is CASSIMGQPQHF. The V call is TRBV19, the J call TRBJ1-5, with D unclear. V gave up 2 bases and J gave up 6 bases, with 5 bases separating them. In germline, CDR1 is LNHDA, CDR2 SQIVND (reference sequence). This CDR3 is 12 amino acids long.

This chain uses TRBV5-6 with TRBJ2-2, with a possible D match to TRBD2 (6 bases). V was trimmed by 5 bases and J by 1 base, leaving 12 bases between them. Per germline, CDR1 SGHDT and CDR2 YYEEEE. There are 15 residues in the CDR3. CDR3 protein: CASRTGTLNTGELFF. CDR3 DNA: TGTGCCAGCAGAACCGGGACTCTGAACACCGGGGAGCTGTTTTTT.

This chain links TRBV12-3 or TRBV12-4 with TRBJ1-1; a possible D gene is TRBD1 (6 bases). Trimming pared 0 bases from V and 1 base from J, leaving 15 bases between. The CDR3 runs to 17 residues. CDR3 loop: CASSLAGLTGQNTEAFF. The CDR3 DNA reads TGTGCCAGCAGTTTAGCGGGACTTACAGGGCAGAACACTGAAGCTTTCTTT.

This chain uses TRBV7-8 with TRBJ2-2; 11 nucleotides match TRBD2. J was trimmed by 5 bases and V by 4 bases; bases with no gene match: 9. The CDR3 extends over 17 amino acids. Germline V CDR1 and CDR2: SGHVS, FQNEAQ. Written as DNA, the CDR3 is TGTGCCAGCAGCTCCGTACTAGCGGGAGAGGTTACCGGGGAGCTGTTTTTT. Its protein product is CASSSVLAGEVTGELFF.

DNA for the CDR3: TGTGCCAGCAGCCCGCTGAGACCCTCGGACACTGAAGCTTTCTTT. Residues: CASSPLRPSDTEAFF. The genes are TRBV7-9 and TRBJ1-1; D remains ambiguous. V lost 5 bases to trimming and J lost 3 bases, with 16 bases between them. CDR1 is SEHNR, CDR2 FQNEAQ, per germline (reference sequence). This CDR3 region has 15 residues.

This clonotype was found a few times. The V gene is TRBV12-3 or TRBV12-4, the J gene TRBJ1-3, with 7 bases fitting TRBD1. The CDR3 is 18 amino acids. V was clipped by 4 bases and J by 2 bases; unmatched bases: 14. The CDR3 reads CASSSLASVQGAGNTIYF. DNA of the CDR3: TGTGCCAGCAGTTCACTTGCCTCGGTTCAGGGGGCTGGAAACACCATATATTTT.

This chain uses TRBV12-3 or TRBV12-4 with TRBJ1-1; D not resolved. This CDR3 is 14 amino acids long. Trimming shortened V by 6 bases and J by 10 bases, and 21 bases separated the two germline ends. The CDR3 DNA is TGTGCCAGCAGGGGTCTGGTGATGGGTAATCTAGCTTTCTTT. Amino acids: CASRGLVMGNLAFF.

This clonotype was seen a handful of times. The rearrangement joins TRBV5-1 to TRBJ1-1, with 7 bases identical to TRBD1. Trimming took 0 bases from V and 11 from J; bases not matched to a gene: 7. CDR1 and CDR2 from the germline V gene are SGHRS and YFSETQ. The CDR3 extends over 13 amino acids. CDR3 coding DNA: TGCGCCAGCAGCTTGGTAGAGGGGGCGCGTGCTTTCTTT. Translating it yields CASSLVEGARAFF.

The chain couples TRBV2 to TRBJ2-2; possibly TRBD2 for D (6 bases). The V and J ends lost 6 bases and 7 bases respectively, with 24 bases between them. This CDR3 is built from 17 residues. The germline V gene has CDR1 SNHLY and CDR2 FYNNEI. CDR3 sequence: CASSPPGLSTFGGELFF. The CDR3, as DNA: TGTGCCAGCAGCCCCCCGGGACTGTCCACTTTCGGCGGGGAGCTGTTTTTT.

This chain connects TRBV6-6 to TRBJ1-5; 9 nucleotides match TRBD1. Trimming took 4 bases from V and 8 from J; bases not matched to a gene: 9. Germline V gene data show CDR1 as MNHNY and CDR2 as SVGAGI (reference sequence). The CDR3 runs 15 residues. This CDR3 reads CASSWGQGAREPQHF. The CDR3 DNA is TGTGCCAGCAGTTGGGGACAGGGAGCTCGGGAGCCCCAGCATTTT.

CDR3 sequence: CASSYEPGLGASSYNSPLHF. CDR3 coding DNA: TGTGCCAGCAGTTACGAACCAGGTTTGGGGGCGAGCTCCTATAATTCACCCCTCCACTTT. The V gene is TRBV6-5, the J gene TRBJ1-6; TRBD1 might be the D (6 bases). Trimming took off 2 bases at V and 0 bases at J, with 20 bases between the two ends. The CDR3 sequence is 20 residues long. Germline CDR1 MNHEY, CDR2 SVGAGI.

This clonotype was detected only a few times. The chain carries TRBV12-3 or TRBV12-4 and TRBJ1-1, with 7 bases fitting TRBD1. This CDR3 spans 16 amino acids. The V gene end was trimmed by 5 bases and the J gene end by 1 base; junction bases not matched to a gene: 10. CDR3 nucleotides: TGTGCCAGCAGTGACCCCGGGACAGCCAGGAACACTGAAGCTTTCTTT. It translates to CASSDPGTARNTEAFF.

The rearrangement joins TRBV4-2 to TRBJ1-6; TRBD1 matches at 8 bases. With V trimmed by 8 bases and J by 7 bases, 7 bases remained unmatched. The CDR3 consists of 14 residues. Germline V lookup: CDR1 LGHNA, CDR2 YNFKEQ. Written as DNA, the CDR3 is TGTGCCAGCTCTCGGGGACAGGAGAATTCACCCCTCCACTTT. It is translated as CASSRGQENSPLHF.

The gene calls are TRBV12-3 or TRBV12-4 and TRBJ1-1, with a tentative D call TRBD1 (6 bases). This CDR3 contains 14 residues. V was cut by 9 bases and J by 0 bases, with 14 bases left in between. The CDR3 sequence is CASRTEEMNTEAFF. The CDR3 nucleotides are TGTGCCAGTAGGACAGAAGAAATGAACACTGAAGCTTTCTTT.

This clonotype has a count of ten or more. V gene TRBV6-2 or TRBV6-3 combines with J gene TRBJ2-1; D perhaps matches TRBD2 (5 bases). Looked up from germline, CDR1 is MNHEY and CDR2 is SVGEGT. V lost 7 bases and J lost 5, with 15 bases in between. CDR3 length: 14 residues. CDR3: CASKRERQNNEQFF. Here the CDR3 DNA reads TGTGCCAGCAAAAGGGAGCGGCAGAACAATGAGCAGTTCTTC.

This clonotype was detected a few times. The V gene is TRBV7-2, the J gene TRBJ2-1; D is perhaps TRBD2 (6 bases). Between the trimmed V and J ends, which lost 2 bases and 7 bases, there was a span of 15 bases. The CDR3 has 15 residues. The V gene's germline CDR1 is SGHTA and CDR2 FQGNSA. The CDR3 nucleotides are TGTGCCAGCAGCTTAACGGGAGAAATAGGGAATGAGCAGTTCTTC. This codes for CASSLTGEIGNEQFF.

In this sample, this clonotype turned up a few times. This sequence joins TRBV5-5 and TRBJ1-5; D is unresolved. The CDR3 totals 15 residues. V shed 0 bases and J shed 0 bases, with 7 bases lying between them. CDR1 is SGHKS and CDR2 is YYEKEE in the germline V gene (reference sequence). The CDR3 DNA follows: TGTGCCAGCAGCTTGGAGGTCCATAGCAATCAGCCCCAGCATTTT. Encoded protein: CASSLEVHSNQPQHF.

The genes are TRBV29-1 and TRBJ1-4; 7 positions agree with TRBD1. V dropped 4 bases and J dropped 7; count of bases not matched to a gene: 6. The CDR3 spans 13 residues. Germline CDR1 and CDR2: SQVTM and ANQGSEA. CDR3 coding DNA: TGCAGCGTTGGAGGAGACAGGGCTGAAAAACTGTTTTTT. This gives the protein CSVGGDRAEKLFF.

This clonotype was detected a few times. The chain carries TRBV28 and TRBJ2-1; D tentatively reads TRBD1 or TRBD2 (5 bases each). The CDR3 has 14 amino acids. Germline V gene lookup returns CDR1 MDHEN and CDR2 SYDVKM. CDR3 nucleotide sequence: TGTGCGCATGAAAGAGGGGAATCCTACAATGAGCAGTTCTTC. Residues: CAHERGESYNEQFF.